One and the same sample provided the 10 T cell receptor beta chains below, sequenced in a study of molecular identifiers for immune sequencing clone quantification. TCRdb fed the PCR reads into MiXCR, producing one record per CDR3 protein. The data hold about 640,000 distinct CDR3 sequences, with just under 20% observed a single time. Sequencing input: naive CD8+ T cells from blood, with Jurkat cell RNA spiked in. Subset meaning: FACS-sorted CD8+CD4-CCR7+CD45RA+ naive T cells. Receptors originate from a human donor in good health. Some libraries in this study had Jurkat cell RNA spiked in.

This clonotype was counted ten times or more. This chain joins TRBV7-9 and TRBJ2-6, with D hard to call. V lost 2 bases and J lost 2, with 16 bases in between. The CDR3 covers 18 residues. Germline V lookup: CDR1 SEHNR, CDR2 FQNEAQ (reference sequence). As DNA, the CDR3 is TGTGCCAGCAGCTTACCAAAGATTGGGGTTCCTGGGGCCAACGTCCTGACTTTC. Translating it yields CASSLPKIGVPGANVLTF.

This rearrangement joins TRBV12-3 or TRBV12-4 to TRBJ2-7, with D possibly matching TRBD1 (6 bases). Trimming pared 5 bases from V and 5 bases from J, leaving 19 bases between. CDR3 size: 15 residues. The CDR3 DNA is TGTGCCAGCAGTCCGACAGGAGGCAGCAACCACGAGCAGTACTTC. Protein product: CASSPTGGSNHEQYF.

This clonotype occurred a few times. The chain uses TRBV12-3 or TRBV12-4 and TRBJ2-7, with 8 bases fitting TRBD2. The CDR3 covers 14 residues. V shed 7 bases, J shed 6 bases, and the junction held 11 bases outside the gene matches. The CDR3: CASNEPGLVGEQYF. The CDR3 DNA follows: TGTGCCAGCAACGAACCGGGACTAGTAGGCGAGCAGTACTTC.

This clonotype was detected ten times or more. V and J are TRBV5-1 and TRBJ1-1; no reliable D call. Germline CDR1 is SGHRS and CDR2 is YFSETQ. This CDR3 is built from 15 residues. The V gene lost 4 bases and the J gene lost 2 bases, with 15 bases spanning the gap. The CDR3 sequence: CASSRERPQNTEAFF. In nucleotides, the CDR3 is TGCGCCAGCAGCCGCGAGCGGCCGCAAAACACTGAAGCTTTCTTT. Drawing the rest from reference TRBV5-1 and TRBJ1-1, the complete variable domain is KAGVTQTPRYLIKTRGQQVTLSCSPISGHRSVSWYQQTPGQGLQFLFEYFSETQRNKGNFPGRFSGRQFSNSRSEMNVSTLELGDSALYLCASSRERPQNTEAFFGQGTRLTVV.

This clonotype was seen many times. The gene calls are TRBV6-2 or TRBV6-3 and TRBJ1-1; weak D call: TRBD1 (5 bases). Germline V gives CDR1 MNHEY, CDR2 SVGEGT. Trimming took off 7 bases at V and 2 bases at J, with 14 bases between the two ends. The CDR3 consists of 14 residues. The CDR3: CASMTDGLNTEAFF. Written as DNA, the CDR3 is TGTGCCAGCATGACAGACGGCCTAAACACTGAAGCTTTCTTT.

In its sample, this clonotype was seen many times. The gene calls are TRBV7-9 and TRBJ2-7, with D perhaps TRBD2 (5 bases). V was clipped by 6 bases and J by 5 bases, with 8 bases between them. This CDR3 contains 11 residues. Germline loops: CDR1 SEHNR, CDR2 FQNEAQ (reference sequence). CDR3 sequence (DNA): TGTGCCAGCAGGGCCGGGAACGAGCAGTACTTC. It translates to CASRAGNEQYF. Full variable domain (rest looked up from reference TRBV7-9 and TRBJ2-7): DTGVSQNPRHKITKRGQNVTFRCDPISEHNRLYWYRQTLGQGPEFLTYFQNEAQLEKSRLLSDRFSAERPKGSFSTLEIQRTEQGDSAMYLCASRAGNEQYFGPGTRLTVT.

Notes on this clonotype: This may come from a read error, since a much larger clone is one base off. The chain is built from TRBV9 and TRBJ2-2; D gene unclear. The V end lost 3 bases, the J end lost 2 bases, and 14 bases lay between the germline ends. This CDR3 is 16 amino acids long. Germline assignment: CDR1 SGDLS and CDR2 YYNGEE. CDR3 bases: TGTGCCAGCAGCGCAGCTTTGGGAATTAACACCGGGGAGCTGTTTTTT. It specifies CASSAALGINTGELFF. Filled out from reference TRBV9 and TRBJ2-2, the complete variable domain reads DSGVTQTPKHLITATGQRVTLRCSPRSGDLSVYWYQQSLDQGLQFLIQYYNGEERAKGNILERFSAQQFPDLHSELNLSSLELGDSALYFCASSAALGINTGELFFGEGSRLTVL.

A note on this clonotype: A clone one base away is much larger, so this may be a read error. The rearrangement uses TRBV6-6 and TRBJ2-7, with 7 positions matching TRBD2. The CDR3 runs to 12 residues. Germline lookup yields CDR1 MNHNY and CDR2 SVGAGI (reference sequence). CDR3 coding DNA: TGTGACAGCAGTGGGGGGGACTACGAGCAGTACTTC. It encodes CDSSGGDYEQYF.

On this clonotype: The junction does not match germline at one end; this may be a read error. This chain joins TRBV11-2 and TRBJ2-2; TRBD2 agrees at 7 bases. CDR1 SGHAT and CDR2 FQNNGV come from the germline V gene. The CDR3 has 19 residues. CDR3 residues: CASSPPPASGQTNAGELFF. The CDR3 DNA reads TGTGCCAGCAGCCCCCCCCCGGCTAGCGGCCAGACGAACGCCGGGGAGCTGTTTTTT.

At least ten counts were recorded for this clonotype. The V and J genes are TRBV5-4 and TRBJ2-7; TRBD1 matches at 11 bases. The germline CDR1 and CDR2 sequences are SGHNT and YYREEE (reference sequence). The CDR3 totals 15 residues. V was clipped by 1 base and J by 3 bases; unmatched bases: 3. CDR3 nucleotide sequence: TGTGCCAGCAGCTTGATGGGACAGGGGGACTACGAGCAGTACTTC. Its translation: CASSLMGQGDYEQYF.